Following are 19 T cell receptor beta chains from one sample sequenced in a study of identical twins. One entry per CDR3 protein, called by TCRdb with MiXCR from the 5' RACE reads. Of about 300,000 distinct CDR3 sequences detected, roughly 12% appear once; the ten largest clones hold just over 7%. This sample was also put to use in a study of yellow fever vaccine responses in identical twins.

Sequenced: CD8+ T cells sorted from blood. Every receptor here comes from a woman aged 18 to 35 in good health.

This clonotype has just a few counts. The chain couples TRBV6-2 or TRBV6-3 to TRBJ2-7; 15 bases are shared with TRBD2. V lost 5 bases and J lost 10; bases outside the gene matches: 6. Germline V lookup: CDR1 MNHEY, CDR2 SVGEGT. CDR3 length: 14 amino acids. The CDR3 DNA is TGTGCCAGCAGTCACGGGGGACTAGCGGGAGGTCAGTACTTC. It translates to CASSHGGLAGGQYF.

This clonotype was observed many times. The V and J genes are TRBV12-3 or TRBV12-4 and TRBJ1-2; D gene unclear. Trimming pared 3 bases from V and 8 bases from J, leaving 10 bases between. The CDR3 is 12 amino acids. CDR3 sequence reads: CASSLSQDGYTF. The CDR3 DNA follows: TGTGCCAGCAGTTTGTCCCAGGACGGCTACACCTTC.

This clonotype was seen only a few times. This rearrangement joins TRBV9 to TRBJ2-5, with TRBD2 matching over 7 bases. This CDR3 comprises 14 residues. CDR1 and CDR2 from the germline V gene are SGDLS and YYNGEE. After removal of 1 base from V and 2 bases from J, the junction contained 2 bases not matched to a gene. The CDR3 sequence is CASSVSGGQETQYF. The CDR3, as DNA: TGTGCCAGCAGCGTATCCGGGGGGCAAGAGACCCAGTACTTC. Drawing the rest from reference TRBV9 and TRBJ2-5, the complete variable domain is DSGVTQTPKHLITATGQRVTLRCSPRSGDLSVYWYQQSLDQGLQFLIQYYNGEERAKGNILERFSAQQFPDLHSELNLSSLELGDSALYFCASSVSGGQETQYFGPGTRLLVL.

This clonotype was picked up a small number of times. The chain's CDR3 is CSALDRGETGELFF. CDR3 coding DNA: TGCAGTGCCCTCGACAGGGGGGAGACCGGGGAGCTGTTTTTT. The gene calls are TRBV20-1 and TRBJ2-2, with 9 bases that match TRBD1. Trimming took 6 bases from V and 5 from J; bases not matched to a gene: 7. Germline CDR1 reads DFQATT; CDR2 reads SNEGSKA (reference sequence). The CDR3 consists of 14 residues.

This clonotype showed up just a few times. V usage is TRBV24-1 and J usage is TRBJ2-2; 10 nucleotides agree with TRBD1. This CDR3 is built from 19 residues. V trimming: 12 bases; J trimming: 0 bases; junction bases outside the gene matches: 18. Germline values: CDR1 KGHDR, CDR2 SFDVKD. The CDR3 nucleotides are TGTGCCGCTTCCACGACCGGGACAGGGGCCCTAGCGAACACCGGGGAGCTGTTTTTT. Translating it yields CAASTTGTGALANTGELFF.

The chain links TRBV7-6 to TRBJ2-5; perhaps TRBD2 as D (6 bases). With 0 bases removed from V and 5 bases from J, the gap between germline ends came to 13 bases. Germline V gives CDR1 SGHVS, CDR2 FNYEAQ. This CDR3 comprises 15 residues. CDR3 protein: CASSLAGGEWETQYF. CDR3 DNA sequence: TGTGCCAGCAGCTTAGCGGGGGGAGAATGGGAGACCCAGTACTTC.

The rearrangement links TRBV7-9 to TRBJ2-5; D is ambiguous. Germline values: CDR1 SEHNR, CDR2 FQNEAQ (reference sequence). V lost 2 bases and J lost 5, with 6 bases in between. CDR3 length: 12 residues. This chain's CDR3 is CASSLLDETQYF. In DNA, the CDR3 is TGTGCCAGCAGCTTACTCGACGAGACCCAGTACTTC.

The chain recombines TRBV28 with TRBJ2-6; 7 bases match TRBD1. CDR1 is MDHEN, CDR2 SYDVKM, per germline. The CDR3 has 19 residues. V trimming: 2 bases; J trimming: 0 bases; junction bases outside the gene matches: 10. CDR3: CASSLVLSDRTSGANVLTF. In DNA, the CDR3 is TGTGCCAGCAGTTTAGTGTTGTCGGACAGGACCTCTGGGGCCAACGTCCTGACTTTC.

This clonotype was seen more than once but under ten times. This sequence joins TRBV6-1 and TRBJ2-1; possibly TRBD1 for D (6 bases). The germline CDR1 and CDR2 sequences are MNHNS and SASEGT. The CDR3 loop spans 14 amino acids. V shed 0 bases and J shed 7 bases, with 10 bases lying between them. This chain's CDR3 is CASSEATGMNEQFF. The CDR3 bases are TGTGCCAGCAGTGAAGCCACAGGGATGAATGAGCAGTTCTTC.

The rearrangement joins TRBV12-3 or TRBV12-4 to TRBJ2-7; 10 nucleotides line up with TRBD2. CDR3 length: 17 residues. The ends lost 2 bases at V and 5 bases at J; junction bases unmatched: 12. In nucleotides, the CDR3 is TGTGCCAGCAGTTTAATGCACCTAGCGGGAGTTTCCCACGAGCAGTACTTC. This sequence encodes CASSLMHLAGVSHEQYF.

Only a few counts were recorded for this clonotype. The rearrangement joins TRBV6-1 to TRBJ2-7, with TRBD1 matching over 10 bases. Trimming cost V 6 bases and J 2 bases; bases outside gene matches: 7. The germline V gene encodes CDR1 MNHNS and CDR2 SASEGT. CDR3 length equals 15 residues. CDR3 bases: TGTGCCAGCAGCTCTGACAGGGGGCGAACCTACGAGCAGTACGTC. Protein: CASSSDRGRTYEQYV.

This clonotype was seen more than once but under ten times. This sequence joins TRBV29-1 and TRBJ2-7, with D perhaps being TRBD1 or TRBD2 (5 bases each). The CDR3 runs 14 residues. Trimming removed 5 bases at V and 4 bases at J, with 18 bases between. Germline assignment: CDR1 SQVTM and CDR2 ANQGSEA. This chain's CDR3 is CSVRGGDLEYEQYF. The CDR3 DNA sequence: TGCAGCGTTCGTGGTGGGGACCTAGAATACGAGCAGTACTTC.

A few counts support this clonotype. V usage is TRBV4-1 and J usage is TRBJ2-4; D is ambiguous. The CDR3 has 13 residues. Germline V gives CDR1 MGHRA, CDR2 YSYEKL. Trimming left V 0 bases short and J 5 bases short, with 5 bases between. CDR3 protein: CASSQDRENIQYF. The CDR3 nucleotides read TGCGCCAGCAGCCAAGACCGGGAAAACATTCAGTACTTC.

This chain joins TRBV19 and TRBJ2-1; 9 positions match TRBD1. Germline CDR1 LNHDA, CDR2 SQIVND (reference sequence). V gave up 5 bases and J gave up 6 bases; unmatched junction bases: 11. The CDR3 has 16 residues. The CDR3 reads CASSVRPGQGPNEQFF. CDR3 DNA sequence: TGTGCCAGTAGTGTCCGTCCGGGACAGGGACCCAATGAGCAGTTCTTC. Filled out from reference TRBV19 and TRBJ2-1, the complete variable domain reads DGGITQSPKYLFRKEGQNVTLSCEQNLNHDAMYWYRQDPGQGLRLIYYSQIVNDFQKGDIAEGYSVSREKKESFPLTVTSAQKNPTAFYLCASSVRPGQGPNEQFFGPGTRLTVL.

This clonotype was counted ten times or more. The J gene is TRBJ2-1, the V gene TRBV7-9; 7 bases line up with TRBD1. V lost 5 bases and J lost 4; bases outside the gene matches: 11. The germline CDR1 and CDR2 sequences are SEHNR and FQNEAQ (reference sequence). CDR3 length equals 16 residues. The CDR3 loop is CASSPRQGPLYNEQFF. The CDR3 nucleotides read TGTGCCAGCAGCCCGAGACAGGGACCCCTTTACAATGAGCAGTTCTTC.

A word on this clonotype: Relative to the germline gene, one junction end is altered; a read error may explain this. The rearrangement uses TRBV15 and TRBJ2-1; D is perhaps TRBD1 (5 bases). The CDR3 length is 12 residues. Per the germline V gene, CDR1 is LNHNV and CDR2 is YYDKDF (reference sequence). CDR3: CATSREDNEQLF. The CDR3 nucleotides are TGTGCCACCAGCAGAGAGGACAATGAGCAGCTCTTC.

In this sample, this clonotype turned up a few times. The chain carries TRBV6-2 or TRBV6-3 and TRBJ1-2; TRBD1 aligns across 9 bases. J was trimmed by 4 bases and V by 2 bases; bases with no gene match: 8. Germline CDR1 and CDR2: MNHEY and SVGEGT. The CDR3 has 16 amino acids. Here the CDR3 DNA reads TGTGCCAGCAGTTACGGCCGGACAGGGGCCCTCTATGGCTACACCTTC. This gives the protein CASSYGRTGALYGYTF.

The chain combines TRBV6-5 with TRBJ2-2; 11 nucleotides match TRBD2. The CDR3 sequence is 17 residues long. After removal of 2 bases from V and 0 bases from J, the junction contained 2 bases not matched to a gene. Germline CDR1 MNHEY, CDR2 SVGAGI. CDR3 DNA sequence: TGTGCCAGCAGTTACGTGACTAGCGGGACGAACACCGGGGAGCTGTTTTTT. Translating gives CASSYVTSGTNTGELFF.

The chain uses TRBV27 and TRBJ2-7; 8 bases line up with TRBD1. This CDR3 is 12 amino acids long. Germline assignment: CDR1 MNHEY and CDR2 SMNVEV (reference sequence). The J segment lost 2 bases and the V segment lost 8 bases, leaving 2 bases of the junction unmatched. CDR3 protein: CASGDRPYEQYF. The CDR3 nucleotides are TGTGCCAGCGGGGACAGGCCCTACGAGCAGTACTTC.